This TCR beta chain was captured by sequencing in a study of OX40 agonist ivuxolimab in advanced cancers. Overall study results and limits: At doses 0.1 to 3.0 mg/kg, CD4+ and CD8+ clones expanded.

This clone came up once. The antigen is undetermined. The method was immunoSEQ multiplex PCR; TCRdb's version includes in-frame clones alone and lacks a portion of them. The sample yields roughly 75,000 clones, under 95% seen once. V trimming: 5 bases; J trimming: 8 bases; junction bases outside the gene matches: 4. This CDR3 has 14 amino acids. Germline V gene lookup returns CDR1 SNHLY and CDR2 FYNNEI. This chain uses TRBV2 with TRBJ2-2; 11 bases fit TRBD2. Sequenced here: CD4+ or CD8+ T cells sorted from blood, sampled in a trial of the OX40 agonist ivuxolimab. This TCR was sampled from an adult with an advanced solid tumor such as melanoma, head and neck, liver or kidney cancer. The chain's CDR3 is CASSRTSGYGELFF. In DNA, the CDR3 is TGTGCCAGCAGTCGGACTAGCGGGTATGGGGAGCTGTTTTTT.